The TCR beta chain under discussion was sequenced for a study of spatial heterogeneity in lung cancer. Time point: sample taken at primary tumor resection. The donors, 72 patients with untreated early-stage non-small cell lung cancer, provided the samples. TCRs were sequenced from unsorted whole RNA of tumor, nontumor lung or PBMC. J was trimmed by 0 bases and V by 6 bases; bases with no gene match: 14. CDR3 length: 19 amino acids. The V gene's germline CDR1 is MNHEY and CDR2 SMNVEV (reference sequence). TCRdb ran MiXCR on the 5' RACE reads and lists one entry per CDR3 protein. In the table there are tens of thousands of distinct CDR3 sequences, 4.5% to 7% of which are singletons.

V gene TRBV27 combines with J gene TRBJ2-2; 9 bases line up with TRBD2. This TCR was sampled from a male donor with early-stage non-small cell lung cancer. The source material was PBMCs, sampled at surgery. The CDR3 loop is CASSRTRPSGASNTGELFF. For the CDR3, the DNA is TGTGCCAGCAGCCGAACCCGGCCTAGCGGGGCCTCGAACACCGGGGAGCTGTTTTTT.